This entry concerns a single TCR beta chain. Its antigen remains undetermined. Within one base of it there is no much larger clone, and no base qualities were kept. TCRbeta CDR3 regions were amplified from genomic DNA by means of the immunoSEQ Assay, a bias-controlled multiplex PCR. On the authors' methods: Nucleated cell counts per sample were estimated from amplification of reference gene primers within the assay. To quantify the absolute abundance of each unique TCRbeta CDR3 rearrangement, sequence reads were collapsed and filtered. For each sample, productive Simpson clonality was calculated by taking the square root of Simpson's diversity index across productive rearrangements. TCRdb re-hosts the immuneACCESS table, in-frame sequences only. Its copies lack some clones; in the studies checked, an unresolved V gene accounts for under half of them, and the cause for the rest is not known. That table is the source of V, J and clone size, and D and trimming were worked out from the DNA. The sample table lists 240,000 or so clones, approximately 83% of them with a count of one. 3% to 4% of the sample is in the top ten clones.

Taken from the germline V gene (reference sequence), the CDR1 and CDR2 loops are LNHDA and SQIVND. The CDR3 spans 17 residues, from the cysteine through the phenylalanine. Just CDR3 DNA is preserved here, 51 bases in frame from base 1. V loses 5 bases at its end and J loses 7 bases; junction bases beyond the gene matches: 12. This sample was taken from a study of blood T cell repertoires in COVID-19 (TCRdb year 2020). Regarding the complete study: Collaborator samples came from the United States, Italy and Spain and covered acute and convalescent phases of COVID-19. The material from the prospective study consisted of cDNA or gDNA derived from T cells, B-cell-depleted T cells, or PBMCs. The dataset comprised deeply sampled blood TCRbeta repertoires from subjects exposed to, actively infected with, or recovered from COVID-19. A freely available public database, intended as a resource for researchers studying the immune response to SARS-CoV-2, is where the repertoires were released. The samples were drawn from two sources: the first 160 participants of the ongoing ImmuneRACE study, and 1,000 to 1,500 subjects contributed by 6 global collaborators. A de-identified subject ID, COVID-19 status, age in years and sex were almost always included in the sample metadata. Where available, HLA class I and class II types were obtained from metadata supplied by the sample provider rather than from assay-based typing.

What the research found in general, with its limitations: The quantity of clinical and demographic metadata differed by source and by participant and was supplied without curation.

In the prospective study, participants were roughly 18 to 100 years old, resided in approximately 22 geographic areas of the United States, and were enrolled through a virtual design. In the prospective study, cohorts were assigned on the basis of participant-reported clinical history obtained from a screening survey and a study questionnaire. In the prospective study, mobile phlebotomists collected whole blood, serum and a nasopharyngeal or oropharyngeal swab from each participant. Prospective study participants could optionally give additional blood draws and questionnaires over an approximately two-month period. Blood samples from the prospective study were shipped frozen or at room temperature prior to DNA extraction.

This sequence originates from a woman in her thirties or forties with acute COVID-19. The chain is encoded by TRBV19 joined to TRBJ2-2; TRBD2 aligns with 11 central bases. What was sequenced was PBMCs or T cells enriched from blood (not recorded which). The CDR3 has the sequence CASSRPLAGGPGGELFF. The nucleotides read TGTGCCAGTAGTCGACCCTTAGCGGGAGGGCCCGGCGGGGAGCTGTTTTTT. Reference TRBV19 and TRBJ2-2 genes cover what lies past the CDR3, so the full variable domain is DGGITQSPKYLFRKEGQNVTLSCEQNLNHDAMYWYRQDPGQGLRLIYYSQIVNDFQKGDIAEGYSVSREKKESFPLTVTSAQKNPTAFYLCASSRPLAGGPGGELFFGEGSRLTVL.